This TCR beta chain was sequenced in a study of siplizumab effects on memory and regulatory T cells. Unstimulated naive, memory, effector memory and TEMRA subsets were sequenced, and this was done in a few donor pairs. Study conclusions and caveats: About 80-95% of proliferating CD4+ or CD8+ clones had no assignable naive or memory phenotype. The suppressive capacity of proliferating Tregs from siplizumab cultures remained unconfirmed. Memory cells seemed less diverse than naive T cells, which also seemed major contributors to the alloresponse.

Assay used: immunoSEQ multiplex PCR; TCRdb lists only in-frame clones, some missing. The table shows approximately 52,000 clones, with 95% to 98% occurring only once. Notes on this clone: The antigen is unknown.

With 3 bases removed from V and 5 bases from J, the gap between germline ends came to 20 bases. The CDR3 contains 16 residues. Germline V lookup: CDR1 SGHNT, CDR2 YYREEE (reference sequence). The source material was naive CD4+ T cells sorted from blood. The rearrangement uses TRBV5-4 and TRBJ1-2; D is uncertain. The sequence was collected from a human donor in good health. The CDR3 protein is CASSSPTVGSLYGYTF. In DNA form, the CDR3 reads TGTGCCAGCAGCTCTCCCACAGTAGGGTCTCTGTATGGCTACACCTTC.